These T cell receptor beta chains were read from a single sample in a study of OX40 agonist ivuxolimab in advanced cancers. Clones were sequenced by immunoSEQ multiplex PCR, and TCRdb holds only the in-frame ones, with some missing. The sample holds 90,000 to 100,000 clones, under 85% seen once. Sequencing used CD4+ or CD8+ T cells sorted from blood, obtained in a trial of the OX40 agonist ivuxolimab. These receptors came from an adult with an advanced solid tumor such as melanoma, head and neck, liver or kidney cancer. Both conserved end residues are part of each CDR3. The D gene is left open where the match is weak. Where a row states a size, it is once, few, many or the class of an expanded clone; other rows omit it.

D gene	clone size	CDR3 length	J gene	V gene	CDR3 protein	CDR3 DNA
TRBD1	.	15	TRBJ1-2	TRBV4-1	CASSPRTGYSYGYTF	TGCGCCAGCAGCCCACGGACAGGGTATAGCTATGGCTACACCTTC
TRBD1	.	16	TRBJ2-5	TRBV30	CAWSVYPGQARETQYF	TGTGCCTGGAGTGTATACCCCGGACAGGCGAGAGAGACCCAGTACTTC
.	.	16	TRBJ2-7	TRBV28	CASSPQGKGSSYEQYF	TGTGCCAGCAGTCCCCAGGGGAAGGGGAGCTCCTACGAGCAGTACTTC
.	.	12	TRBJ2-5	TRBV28	CASSSNPETQYF	TGTGCCAGCAGTTCTAACCCGGAGACCCAGTACTTC
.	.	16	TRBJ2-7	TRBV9	CASSDSKWEENSEQYF	TGTGCCAGCAGCGACTCTAAGTGGGAGGAAAATTCCGAGCAGTACTTC
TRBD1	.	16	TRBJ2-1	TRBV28	CASSHPDREYRNEQFF	TGTGCCAGCAGTCACCCGGACAGGGAGTATCGCAATGAGCAGTTCTTC
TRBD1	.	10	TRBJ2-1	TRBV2	CASKGAEQFF	TGTGCCAGCAAGGGGGCCGAGCAGTTCTTC
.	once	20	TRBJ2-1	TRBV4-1	CASSQGRWYRGLAEYNEQFF	TGCGCCAGCAGCCAAGGTCGTTGGTACAGGGGATTAGCGGAGTACAATGAGCAGTTCTTC
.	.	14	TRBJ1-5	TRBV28	CASSLGGRTKPQHF	TGTGCCAGCAGTTTAGGGGGGCGCACAAAGCCCCAGCATTTT
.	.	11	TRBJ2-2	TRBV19	CASEEVGELFF	TGTGCCAGTGAGGAGGTCGGGGAGCTGTTTTTT
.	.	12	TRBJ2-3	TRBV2	CASSPITDTQYF	TGTGCCAGCAGCCCCATTACAGATACGCAGTATTTT
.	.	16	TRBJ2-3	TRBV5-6	CASSLMLGDGTDTQYF	TGTGCCAGCAGCTTGATGTTGGGGGATGGGACAGATACGCAGTATTTT
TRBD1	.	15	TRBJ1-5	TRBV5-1	CASSWTGRFDQPQHF	TGCGCCAGCAGCTGGACAGGGCGTTTCGATCAGCCCCAGCATTTT
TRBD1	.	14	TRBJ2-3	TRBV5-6	CASSKTGGTDTQYF	TGTGCCAGCAGCAAGACAGGGGGGACAGATACGCAGTATTTT
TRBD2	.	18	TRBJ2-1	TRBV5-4	CASNPGLAGVRTYNEQFF	TGTGCCAGCAACCCCGGGCTAGCGGGAGTTAGGACCTACAATGAGCAGTTCTTC
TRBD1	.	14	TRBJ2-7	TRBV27	CASSPTGVGYEQYF	TGTGCCAGCAGTCCGACAGGGGTGGGCTACGAGCAGTACTTC
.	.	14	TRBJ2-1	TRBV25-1	CASSEVGEINEQFF	TGTGCCAGCAGTGAAGTTGGGGAAATCAATGAGCAGTTCTTC
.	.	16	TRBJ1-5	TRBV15	CATSSAGRGRDQPQHF	TGTGCCACCAGCAGCGCGGGAAGGGGGAGGGATCAGCCCCAGCATTTT
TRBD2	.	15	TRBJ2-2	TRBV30	CAWSVPGWGGGELFF	TGTGCCTGGAGTGTCCCGGGGTGGGGGGGCGGGGAGCTGTTTTTT
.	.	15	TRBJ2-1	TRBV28	CASRYVPGSSNEQFF	TGTGCCAGCAGATATGTCCCTGGATCCTCCAATGAGCAGTTCTTC
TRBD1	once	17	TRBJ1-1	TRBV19	CASKNMLQGATGTEAFF	TGTGCCAGTAAAAATATGTTACAGGGGGCGACGGGCACTGAAGCTTTCTTT
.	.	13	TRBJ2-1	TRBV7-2	CASSLSRAFEQFF	TGTGCCAGCAGCTTATCGAGGGCCTTTGAGCAGTTCTTC
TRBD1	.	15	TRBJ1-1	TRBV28	CASRPLYRGHTEAFF	TGTGCCAGCAGGCCCCTGTACAGGGGTCACACTGAAGCTTTCTTT
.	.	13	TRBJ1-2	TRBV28	CASSVTSNYGYTF	TGTGCCAGCAGTGTGACGAGTAACTATGGCTACACCTTC
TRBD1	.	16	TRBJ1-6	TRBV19	CASSMLLGTGNSPLHF	TGTGCCAGTAGTATGCTGCTCGGGACAGGAAATTCACCCCTCCACTTT
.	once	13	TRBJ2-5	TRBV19	CASSIGRGETQYF	TGTGCCAGTAGTATTGGCAGGGGTGAGACCCAGTACTTC
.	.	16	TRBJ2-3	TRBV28	CASSPGLIEYTDTQYF	TGTGCCAGCAGCCCGGGCCTTATCGAGTACACAGATACGCAGTATTTT